Listed below are T cell receptor beta chains from one sample, sequenced in a study of T cells after yellow fever vaccination. TCRdb recomputed calls from the 5' RACE reads with MiXCR, one row per CDR3 protein. Of approximately 74,000 distinct CDR3 sequences listed, approximately 7.7% were seen once; the top ten hold around 35%. Specimen: CD8+ T cells sorted from PBMCs, collected 5 days after the first yellow fever vaccination. These receptors were collected from a man between 18 and 35 years old who received the YFV17D yellow fever vaccine. CDR3s include the opening cysteine and the closing phenylalanine or tryptophan. D genes are given only for firm matches. Not every row has a clone size; where given, it reads once, few, many or a size class.

length	size	D	J	V	CDR3	DNA
17	many	TRBD2	TRBJ2-3	TRBV7-9	CASRPGLAGSSTDTQYF	TGTGCCAGCAGACCGGGACTAGCGGGTTCTAGCACAGATACGCAGTATTTT
16	few	TRBD1	TRBJ2-2	TRBV7-8	CASSPWTGLVAGELFF	TGTGCCAGCAGCCCCTGGACAGGGCTGGTTGCCGGGGAGCTGTTTTTT
15	many	TRBD2	TRBJ2-1	TRBV6-2/TRBV6-3	CASSQSGGGYNEQFF	TGTGCCAGCAGCCAAAGCGGGGGGGGATACAATGAGCAGTTCTTC
14	.	.	TRBJ2-1	TRBV20-1	CSASLGVVRSEQFF	TGCAGTGCCTCACTAGGGGTAGTCAGGAGTGAGCAGTTCTTC
14	few	.	TRBJ2-1	TRBV6-2/TRBV6-3	CASSYWSSVSEQFF	TGTGCCAGCAGTTACTGGTCTAGCGTTAGTGAGCAGTTCTTC
14	few	TRBD1	TRBJ2-3	TRBV19	CASWDRGFTDTQYF	TGTGCCAGTTGGGACAGGGGATTTACAGATACGCAGTATTTT
16	many	.	TRBJ1-1	TRBV4-3	CASRLDGRGPNTEAFF	TGCGCCAGCAGACTAGATGGCAGAGGGCCGAACACTGAAGCTTTCTTT
15	few	TRBD1	TRBJ1-5	TRBV6-2/TRBV6-3	CASSYTTTGGGPQHF	TGTGCCAGCAGTTACACCACGACAGGGGGAGGGCCCCAGCATTTT
14	many	.	TRBJ2-7	TRBV12-3/TRBV12-4	CASTPEGGSYEQYF	TGTGCCAGCACCCCCGAGGGGGGGTCCTACGAGCAGTACTTC
15	few	.	TRBJ2-3	TRBV7-3	CASSLKGPGGDTQYF	TGTGCCAGCAGCTTAAAGGGGCCCGGAGGAGATACGCAGTATTTT
18	few	.	TRBJ1-1	TRBV12-5	CASGFWVVGAVRRTEAFF	TGTGCTAGTGGTTTTTGGGTTGTGGGGGCGGTAAGGCGAACTGAAGCTTTCTTT
14	many	.	TRBJ2-5	TRBV7-9	CASSSHPGQETQYF	TGTGCCAGCAGTTCCCACCCGGGTCAAGAGACCCAGTACTTC
17	.	TRBD1	TRBJ1-1	TRBV11-2	CASSLPLGTGVDIEAFF	TGTGCCAGCAGCTTACCCCTTGGGACAGGTGTGGATATTGAAGCTTTCTTT
12	.	.	TRBJ2-3	TRBV6-1	CASSRLTDTQYF	TGTGCCAGCAGTCGCCTCACAGATACGCAGTATTTT
15	.	TRBD2	TRBJ2-5	TRBV20-1	CSARDWTSGGKTQYF	TGCAGTGCTAGAGATTGGACTAGCGGGGGAAAGACCCAGTACTTC
16	.	.	TRBJ1-1	TRBV10-3	CAISASTGLRETEAFF	TGTGCCATCAGTGCATCTACAGGGTTGAGGGAAACTGAAGCTTTCTTT
15	many	.	TRBJ2-7	TRBV7-2	CASSLSSSSSYEQYF	TGTGCCAGCAGCTTAAGTTCGTCCTCTTCCTACGAGCAGTACTTC
14	many	TRBD2	TRBJ2-2	TRBV3-1	CASSFGLASGELFF	TGTGCCAGCAGCTTCGGACTAGCATCCGGGGAGCTGTTTTTT
11	few	TRBD1	TRBJ1-5	TRBV12-3/TRBV12-4	CASSTGAPQHF	TGTGCCAGCAGTACAGGGGCGCCCCAGCATTTT
14	many	.	TRBJ2-3	TRBV4-1	CASSQDTVPDTQYF	TGCGCCAGCAGCCAAGATACCGTTCCAGATACGCAGTATTTT
14	.	.	TRBJ2-1	TRBV29-1	CSVEVRPTYNEQFF	TGCAGCGTTGAAGTCAGGCCGACCTACAATGAGCAGTTCTTC
14	many	.	TRBJ2-5	TRBV28	CASSSSESKETQYF	TGTGCCAGCAGTTCCTCAGAGAGCAAAGAGACCCAGTACTTC
12	many	.	TRBJ2-3	TRBV12-3/TRBV12-4	CASTSSADTQYF	TGTGCCAGCACCTCTTCCGCAGATACGCAGTATTTT
16	.	TRBD2	TRBJ2-7	TRBV4-1	CASSHGWGGRVYEQYF	TGCGCCAGCAGCCATGGATGGGGGGGGAGAGTCTACGAGCAGTACTTC
15	few	TRBD1	TRBJ1-5	TRBV20-1	CSAYPETGVNQPQHF	TGCAGTGCGTACCCCGAGACAGGGGTCAATCAGCCCCAGCATTTT
14	many	TRBD1	TRBJ1-1	TRBV6-1	CASNLPGQGYEAFF	TGTGCCAGCAATCTCCCGGGACAGGGTTATGAAGCTTTCTTT
12	many	.	TRBJ2-3	TRBV6-2/TRBV6-3	CASGYPWDTQYF	TGTGCCAGCGGCTACCCCTGGGATACGCAGTATTTT
12	many	.	TRBJ2-5	TRBV25-1	CASSVAHETQYF	TGTGCCAGCAGTGTGGCCCACGAGACCCAGTACTTC
16	few	.	TRBJ2-1	TRBV9	CASSDQGPVYDNEQFF	TGTGCCAGCAGCGATCAAGGGCCGGTTTACGACAATGAGCAGTTCTTC
16	many	.	TRBJ2-6	TRBV19	CASSIRGTSGANVLTF	TGTGCCAGTAGTATTCGGGGAACCTCTGGGGCCAACGTCCTGACTTTC
14	many	TRBD1	TRBJ2-5	TRBV20-1	CSARRGSNWETQYF	TGCAGTGCTCGCAGGGGGAGCAATTGGGAGACCCAGTACTTC
17	.	TRBD2	TRBJ2-3	TRBV5-8	CAMSSSGGPERTDTQYF	TGTGCCATGAGCTCCTCGGGAGGGCCCGAACGCACAGATACGCAGTATTTT
15	.	.	TRBJ2-7	TRBV27	CASSSGFSVLGEQYF	TGTGCCAGCAGTTCTGGGTTTAGTGTACTGGGCGAGCAGTACTTC
17	.	.	TRBJ2-2	TRBV7-8	CASSYLDLQFYTGELFF	TGTGCCAGCAGCTACCTGGACCTTCAATTTTACACCGGGGAGCTGTTTTTT
16	.	TRBD2	TRBJ2-2	TRBV7-3	CASSLLLAGSTGELFF	TGTGCCAGCAGCTTGCTACTAGCGGGGAGCACCGGGGAGCTGTTTTTT
16	many	TRBD1	TRBJ2-2	TRBV6-2/TRBV6-3	CASRNPGQGDTGELFF	TGTGCCAGCCGGAACCCGGGACAGGGGGACACCGGGGAGCTGTTTTTT
15	.	TRBD1	TRBJ2-7	TRBV7-8	CASSSPGTVHYEQYF	TGTGCCAGCAGCTCCCCCGGGACAGTACATTACGAGCAGTACTTC
15	few	.	TRBJ2-1	TRBV2	CASSEVTSGNNEQFF	TGTGCCAGCAGTGAAGTTACATCGGGAAACAATGAGCAGTTCTTC
12	many	.	TRBJ2-1	TRBV5-4	CASSLGGHEQFF	TGTGCCAGCAGTTTAGGAGGACATGAGCAGTTCTTC
13	.	.	TRBJ2-5	TRBV12-3/TRBV12-4	CASTLANQETQYF	TGTGCCAGCACCCTAGCGAATCAAGAGACCCAGTACTTC
13	many	TRBD2	TRBJ2-1	TRBV7-9	CATRTSGDNEQFF	TGTGCCACCAGGACTAGCGGGGACAATGAGCAGTTCTTC
14	many	.	TRBJ2-4	TRBV29-1	CSVEGSWSKNIQYF	TGCAGCGTTGAAGGATCCTGGTCCAAAAACATTCAGTACTTC
12	.	.	TRBJ2-2	TRBV11-2	CASSLMLGELFF	TGTGCCAGCAGCTTAATGCTGGGGGAGCTGTTTTTT
13	.	.	TRBJ2-2	TRBV15	CATSMDYTGELFF	TGTGCCACCAGCATGGACTACACCGGGGAGCTGTTTTTT
18	.	.	TRBJ2-3	TRBV5-1	CASSFPPGLATRTDTQYF	TGCGCCAGCAGCTTCCCCCCGGGCCTAGCTACTCGCACAGATACGCAGTATTTT
15	few	TRBD1	TRBJ2-5	TRBV6-5	CASSSPDRGWETQYF	TGTGCCAGCAGTTCCCCCGACAGGGGGTGGGAGACCCAGTACTTC
10	few	.	TRBJ1-1	TRBV20-1	CSARDFRAFF	TGCAGTGCTAGAGATTTTAGAGCTTTCTTT
18	few	.	TRBJ2-3	TRBV9	CASSVEDSEGGPENTQYF	TGTGCCAGCAGCGTAGAAGATTCGGAGGGGGGGCCTGAAAATACGCAGTATTTT
14	.	.	TRBJ2-1	TRBV7-9	CASSPPRGVNEQFF	TGTGCCAGCAGCCCTCCAAGGGGCGTCAATGAGCAGTTCTTC
16	few	.	TRBJ2-1	TRBV3-1	CASSQGDGGDYNEQFF	TGTGCCAGCAGCCAAGGGGACGGGGGTGATTACAATGAGCAGTTCTTC
15	many	TRBD2	TRBJ2-2	TRBV6-1	CASSELAGGPGELFF	TGTGCCAGCAGTGAACTAGCGGGGGGGCCCGGGGAGCTGTTTTTT
15	few	.	TRBJ2-2	TRBV2	CASSEFGGRAGELFF	TGTGCCAGCAGTGAATTTGGGGGGAGAGCCGGGGAGCTGTTTTTT